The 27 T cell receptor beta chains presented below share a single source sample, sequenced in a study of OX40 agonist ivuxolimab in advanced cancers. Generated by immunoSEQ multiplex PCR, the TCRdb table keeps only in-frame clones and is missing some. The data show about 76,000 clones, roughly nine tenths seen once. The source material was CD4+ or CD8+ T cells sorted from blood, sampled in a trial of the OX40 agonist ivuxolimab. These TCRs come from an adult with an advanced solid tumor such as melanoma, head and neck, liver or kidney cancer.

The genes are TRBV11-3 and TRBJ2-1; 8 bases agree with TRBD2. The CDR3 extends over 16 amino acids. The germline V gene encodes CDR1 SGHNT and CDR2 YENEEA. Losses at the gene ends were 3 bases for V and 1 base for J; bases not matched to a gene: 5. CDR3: CASSLGGGGSYNEQFF. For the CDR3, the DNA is TGTGCCAGCAGCTTGGGTGGCGGGGGGTCCTACAATGAGCAGTTCTTC.

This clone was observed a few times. In DNA form, the CDR3 reads TGTGCCAGCAGATCGACAGGGGTGGGCAATCAGCCCCAGCATTTT. Protein product: CASRSTGVGNQPQHF. V usage is TRBV28 and J usage is TRBJ1-5; 8 nucleotides match TRBD1. Germline CDR1 MDHEN, CDR2 SYDVKM. V lost 6 bases, J lost 2 bases, and 6 bases stayed unmatched. There are 15 residues in the CDR3.

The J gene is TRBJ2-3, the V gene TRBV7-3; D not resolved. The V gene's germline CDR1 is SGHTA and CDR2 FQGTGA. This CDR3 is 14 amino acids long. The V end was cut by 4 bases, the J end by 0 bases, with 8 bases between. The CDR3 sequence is CASSYSLSTDTQYF. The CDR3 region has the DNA TGTGCCAGCAGCTACTCCCTAAGCACAGATACGCAGTATTTT.

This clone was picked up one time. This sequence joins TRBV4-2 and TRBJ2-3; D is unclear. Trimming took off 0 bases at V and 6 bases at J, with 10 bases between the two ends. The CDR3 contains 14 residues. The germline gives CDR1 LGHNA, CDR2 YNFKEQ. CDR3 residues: CASSQDLNGDTQYF. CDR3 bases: TGTGCCAGCAGCCAAGATCTGAATGGGGATACGCAGTATTTT.

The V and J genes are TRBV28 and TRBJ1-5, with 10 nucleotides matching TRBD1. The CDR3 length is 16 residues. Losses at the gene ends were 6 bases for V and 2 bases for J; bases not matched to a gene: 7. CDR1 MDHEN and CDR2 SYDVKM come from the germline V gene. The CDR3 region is CASSPGGTGGNQPQHF. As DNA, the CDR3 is TGTGCCAGCAGCCCCGGCGGGACAGGGGGCAATCAGCCCCAGCATTTT.

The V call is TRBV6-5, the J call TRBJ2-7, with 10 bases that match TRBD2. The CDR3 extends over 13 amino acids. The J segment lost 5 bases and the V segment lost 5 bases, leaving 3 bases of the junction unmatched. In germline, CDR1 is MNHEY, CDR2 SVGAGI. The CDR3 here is CASSRTSGNEQYF. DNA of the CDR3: TGTGCCAGCAGTCGCACTAGCGGGAACGAGCAGTACTTC.

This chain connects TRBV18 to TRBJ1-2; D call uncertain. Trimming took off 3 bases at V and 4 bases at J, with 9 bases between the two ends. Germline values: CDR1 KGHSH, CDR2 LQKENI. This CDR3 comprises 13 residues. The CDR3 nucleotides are TGTGCCAGCTCACCGGACGGATTCTATGGCTACACCTTC. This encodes CASSPDGFYGYTF.

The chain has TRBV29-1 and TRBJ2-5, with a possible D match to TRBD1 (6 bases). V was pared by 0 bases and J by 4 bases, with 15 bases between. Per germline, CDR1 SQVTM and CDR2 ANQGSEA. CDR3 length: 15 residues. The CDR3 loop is CSVEDPAGAGETQYF. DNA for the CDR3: TGCAGCGTTGAAGATCCGGCAGGGGCGGGAGAGACCCAGTACTTC.

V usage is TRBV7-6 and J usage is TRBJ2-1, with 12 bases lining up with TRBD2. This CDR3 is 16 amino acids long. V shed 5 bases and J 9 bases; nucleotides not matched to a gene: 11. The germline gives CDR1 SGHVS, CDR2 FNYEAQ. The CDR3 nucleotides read TGTGCCAGCAGCCCGACGGTACTAGCGGGGGGACGTGAGCAGTTCTTC. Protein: CASSPTVLAGGREQFF.

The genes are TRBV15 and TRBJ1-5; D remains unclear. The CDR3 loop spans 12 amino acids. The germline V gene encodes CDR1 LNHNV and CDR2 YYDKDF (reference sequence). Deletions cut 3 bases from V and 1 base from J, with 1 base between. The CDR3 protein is CATSRSNQPQHF. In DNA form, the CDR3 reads TGTGCCACCAGCAGGAGCAATCAGCCCCAGCATTTT.

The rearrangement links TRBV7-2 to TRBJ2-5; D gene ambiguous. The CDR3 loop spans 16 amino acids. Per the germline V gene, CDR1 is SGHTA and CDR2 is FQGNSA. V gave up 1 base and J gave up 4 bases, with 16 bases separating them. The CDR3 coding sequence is TGTGCCAGCAGCTTAGGTCGAGCAAAGCATGGAGAGACCCAGTACTTC. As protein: CASSLGRAKHGETQYF.

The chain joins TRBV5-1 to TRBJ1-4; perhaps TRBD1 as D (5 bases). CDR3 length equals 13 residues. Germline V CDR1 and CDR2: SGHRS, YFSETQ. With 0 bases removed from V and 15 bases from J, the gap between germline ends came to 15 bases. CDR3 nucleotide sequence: TGCGCCAGCAGCTTGGTTGGGGGAAGTGCGGTGTTTTTT. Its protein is CASSLVGGSAVFF.

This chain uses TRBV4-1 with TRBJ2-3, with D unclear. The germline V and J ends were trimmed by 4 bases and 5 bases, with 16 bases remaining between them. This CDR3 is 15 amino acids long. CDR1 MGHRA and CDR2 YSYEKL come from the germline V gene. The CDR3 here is CASSLMTPRRDTQYF. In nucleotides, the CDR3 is TGCGCCAGCAGCCTTATGACACCACGGCGAGATACGCAGTATTTT.

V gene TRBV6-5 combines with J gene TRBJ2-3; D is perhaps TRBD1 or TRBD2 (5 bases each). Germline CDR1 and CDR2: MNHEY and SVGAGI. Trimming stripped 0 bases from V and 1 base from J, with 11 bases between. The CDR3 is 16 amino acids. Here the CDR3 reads CASSYSRGWGTDTQYF. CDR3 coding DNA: TGTGCCAGCAGTTACTCACGGGGCTGGGGCACAGATACGCAGTATTTT.

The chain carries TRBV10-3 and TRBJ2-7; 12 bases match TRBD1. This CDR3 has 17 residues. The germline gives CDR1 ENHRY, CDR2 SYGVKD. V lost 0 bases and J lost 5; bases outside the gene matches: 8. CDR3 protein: CAISESGDRGRRNEQYF. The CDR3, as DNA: TGTGCCATCAGTGAGTCGGGGGACAGGGGGCGCAGGAACGAGCAGTACTTC.

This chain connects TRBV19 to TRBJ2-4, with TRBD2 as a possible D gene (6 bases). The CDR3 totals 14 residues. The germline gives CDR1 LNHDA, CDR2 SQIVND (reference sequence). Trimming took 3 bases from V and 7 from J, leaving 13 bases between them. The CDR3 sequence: CASSMLGTVNIQYF. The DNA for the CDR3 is TGTGCCAGTAGTATGCTGGGGACTGTGAACATTCAGTACTTC.

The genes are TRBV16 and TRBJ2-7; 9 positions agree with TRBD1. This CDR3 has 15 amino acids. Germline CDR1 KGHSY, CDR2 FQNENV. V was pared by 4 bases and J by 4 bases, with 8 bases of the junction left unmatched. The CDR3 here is CASSPPGQGSYEQYF. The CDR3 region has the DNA TGTGCCAGCAGCCCACCGGGACAGGGATCTTACGAGCAGTACTTC.

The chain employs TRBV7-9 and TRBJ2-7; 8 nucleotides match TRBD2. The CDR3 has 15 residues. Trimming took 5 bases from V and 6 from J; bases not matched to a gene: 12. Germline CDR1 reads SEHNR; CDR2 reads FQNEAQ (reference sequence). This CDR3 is CASSPAGTRKTEQYF. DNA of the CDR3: TGTGCCAGCAGCCCGGCCGGGACTAGAAAGACCGAGCAGTACTTC.

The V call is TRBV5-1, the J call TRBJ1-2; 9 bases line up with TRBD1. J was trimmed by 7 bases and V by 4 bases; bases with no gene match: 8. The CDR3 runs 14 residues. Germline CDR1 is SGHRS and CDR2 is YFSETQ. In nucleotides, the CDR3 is TGCGCCAGCAGCAACGGACAGGGGTCCTCTGGCTACACCTTC. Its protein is CASSNGQGSSGYTF.

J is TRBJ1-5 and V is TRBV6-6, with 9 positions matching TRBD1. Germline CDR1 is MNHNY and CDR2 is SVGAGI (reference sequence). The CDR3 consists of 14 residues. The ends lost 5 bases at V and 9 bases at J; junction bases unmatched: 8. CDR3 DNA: TGTGCCAGCAGTCCTGGACAGGGGCGTTTGCCCCAGCATTTT. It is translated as CASSPGQGRLPQHF.

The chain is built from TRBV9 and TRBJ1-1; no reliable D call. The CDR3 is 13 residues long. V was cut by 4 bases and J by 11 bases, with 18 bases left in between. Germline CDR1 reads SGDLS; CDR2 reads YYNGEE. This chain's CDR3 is CASSPRETLNAFF. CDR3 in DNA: TGTGCCAGCAGCCCACGAGAGACCCTGAACGCTTTCTTT.

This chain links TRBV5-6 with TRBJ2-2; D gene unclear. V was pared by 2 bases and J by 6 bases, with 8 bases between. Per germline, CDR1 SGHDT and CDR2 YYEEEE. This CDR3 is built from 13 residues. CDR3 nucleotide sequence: TGTGCCAGCAGCTTCCGACACGCCGGGGAGCTGTTTTTT. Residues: CASSFRHAGELFF.

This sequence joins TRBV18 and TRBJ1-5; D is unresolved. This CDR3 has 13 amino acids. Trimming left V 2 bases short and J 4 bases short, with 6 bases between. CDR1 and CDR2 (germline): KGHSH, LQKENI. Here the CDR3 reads CASSPGVNQPQHF. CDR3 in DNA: TGTGCCAGCTCACCAGGGGTGAATCAGCCCCAGCATTTT. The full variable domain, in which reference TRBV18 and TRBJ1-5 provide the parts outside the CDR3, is NAGVMQNPRHLVRRRGQEARLRCSPMKGHSHVYWYRQLPEEGLKFMVYLQKENIIDESGMPKERFSAEFPKEGPSILRIQQVVRGDSAAYFCASSPGVNQPQHFGDGTRLSIL.

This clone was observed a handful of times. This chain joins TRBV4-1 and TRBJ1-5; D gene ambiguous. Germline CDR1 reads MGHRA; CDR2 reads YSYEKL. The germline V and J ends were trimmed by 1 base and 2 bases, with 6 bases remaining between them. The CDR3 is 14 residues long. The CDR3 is CASSQAGGNQPQHF. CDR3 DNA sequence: TGCGCCAGCAGCCAAGCAGGAGGCAATCAGCCCCAGCATTTT.

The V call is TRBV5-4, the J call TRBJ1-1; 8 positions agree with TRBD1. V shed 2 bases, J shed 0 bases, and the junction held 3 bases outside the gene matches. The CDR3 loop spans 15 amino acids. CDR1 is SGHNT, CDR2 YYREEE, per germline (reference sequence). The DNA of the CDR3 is TGTGCCAGCAGCTTTGCAGGGGGCATGAACACTGAAGCTTTCTTT. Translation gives CASSFAGGMNTEAFF. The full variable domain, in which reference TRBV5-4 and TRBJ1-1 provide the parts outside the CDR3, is ETGVTQSPTHLIKTRGQQVTLRCSSQSGHNTVSWYQQALGQGPQFIFQYYREEENGRGNFPPRFSGLQFPNYSSELNVNALELDDSALYLCASSFAGGMNTEAFFGQGTRLTVV.

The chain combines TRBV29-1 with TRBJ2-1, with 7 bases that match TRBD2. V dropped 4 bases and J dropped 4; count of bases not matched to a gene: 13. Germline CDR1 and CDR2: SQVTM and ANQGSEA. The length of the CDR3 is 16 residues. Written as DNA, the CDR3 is TGCAGCGTTGCAGCCCCTCGCGGGAGAGGTTACAATGAGCAGTTCTTC. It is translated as CSVAAPRGRGYNEQFF.

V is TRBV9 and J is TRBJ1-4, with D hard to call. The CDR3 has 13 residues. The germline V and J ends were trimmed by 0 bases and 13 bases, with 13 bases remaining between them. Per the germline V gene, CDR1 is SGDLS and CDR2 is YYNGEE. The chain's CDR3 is CASSVATGTGLFF. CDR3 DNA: TGTGCCAGCAGCGTAGCGACGGGCACGGGACTGTTTTTT.